A selection of T cell receptor beta chains follows, all from one sample in a study of T cells in Graves' hyperthyroidism and ophthalmopathy. TCRdb itself ran the multiplex PCR reads through MiXCR, one entry per CDR3 protein. The sample has about 720,000 distinct CDR3 sequences; over 15% are singletons. The sequencing input was blood. All receptors derive from a man aged 18 to 29 with Graves' hyperthyroidism. CDR3s include the opening cysteine and the closing phenylalanine or tryptophan. Each record gives: clone size, D gene, V gene, J gene, CDR3 DNA, CDR3 protein. The D gene is left open where the match is weak. Not every row has a clone size; where given, it reads once, few, many or a size class.

NA	NA	TRBV25-1	TRBJ2-3	TGTGCCAGCAGTGGACCCCTCGAAACAGATACGCAGTATTTT	CASSGPLETDTQYF
many	NA	TRBV5-6	TRBJ2-7	TGTGCCAGCAGCGTTGTGGAGGGCGCTTCACTTTACGAGCAGTACTTC	CASSVVEGASLYEQYF
NA	NA	TRBV3-1	TRBJ2-1	TGTGCCAGCAGCCAAGTTTCACCGGTGGATGAGCAGTTCTTC	CASSQVSPVDEQFF
NA	TRBD2	TRBV7-3	TRBJ2-1	TGTGCCAGCAGCCTCCTCCCAGCTAGCGGGAGGGGCAATGAGCAGTTCTTC	CASSLLPASGRGNEQFF
NA	NA	TRBV20-1	TRBJ1-2	TGCAGTGCTAGGGCCGACGGATGGGACTATGGCTACACCTTC	CSARADGWDYGYTF
many	NA	TRBV28	TRBJ2-1	TGTGCCAGCAGTTTCTATAACAATGAGCAGTTCTTC	CASSFYNNEQFF
NA	NA	TRBV20-1	TRBJ2-3	TGCAGTGCTGAGGTTGCAGATACGCAGTATTTT	CSAEVADTQYF
few	TRBD1	TRBV24-1	TRBJ1-2	TGTGCCACCAGTAAAACAGGGGAAGCTAACTATGGCTACACCTTC	CATSKTGEANYGYTF
many	NA	TRBV6-1	TRBJ1-1	TGTGCCAGCAGTGCAGTGGTGAACACTGAAGCTTTCTTT	CASSAVVNTEAFF
NA	TRBD1	TRBV28	TRBJ1-5	TGTGCCAGCAGCGACCACAGGGGAGGCAATCAGCCCCAGCATTTT	CASSDHRGGNQPQHF
many	NA	TRBV6-1	TRBJ2-7	TGTGCCAGCAGTACACCTCCGGGACGGTCCTACGAGCAGTACTTC	CASSTPPGRSYEQYF
NA	TRBD1	TRBV28	TRBJ2-5	TGTGCCAGCAGGCCCCGCAGGGGGCGGGAGACCCAGTACTTC	CASRPRRGRETQYF
NA	NA	TRBV19	TRBJ2-2	TGTGCCAGTAGTATCTTCATGCTTCAGGGGAGAACCGGGGAGCTGTTTTTT	CASSIFMLQGRTGELFF
many	NA	TRBV28	TRBJ2-1	TGTGCCAGCACCATGGGAGGAGTCAATGAGCAGTTCTTC	CASTMGGVNEQFF
NA	NA	TRBV27	TRBJ2-2	TGTGCCAGCAGTTTTCTGGTCACAAATCCCAACACCGGGGAGCTGTTTTTT	CASSFLVTNPNTGELFF
many	TRBD2	TRBV9	TRBJ2-1	TGTGCCAGCAGCGGGAGCGGGACGTACTCCTACAATGAGCAGTTCTTC	CASSGSGTYSYNEQFF
many	TRBD1	TRBV2	TRBJ2-7	TGTGCCAGCGGGACAGGGATGCAGTACTTC	CASGTGMQYF
many	NA	TRBV30	TRBJ1-5	TGTGCCTGGAGCCTACAGGATCAGCCCCAGCATTTT	CAWSLQDQPQHF
NA	TRBD2	TRBV20-1	TRBJ2-7	TGCAGTGCTAGAGATGGGGCTAGCGGGGCCTACTGGGGTGAGCAGTACTTC	CSARDGASGAYWGEQYF
many	TRBD2	TRBV28	TRBJ2-5	TGTGCCAGCAGTTTGGGCATGGCGGGAGATGGGGAGACCCAGTACTTC	CASSLGMAGDGETQYF
NA	TRBD2	TRBV5-4	TRBJ2-2	TGTGCCAGCAGCTTGGGGGGGGGGTTCAACACCGGGGAGCTGTTTTTT	CASSLGGGFNTGELFF
many	NA	TRBV30	TRBJ2-3	TGTGCCTGGAGTGTCGAGAATACGCAGTATTTT	CAWSVENTQYF
NA	TRBD2	TRBV5-1	TRBJ2-5	TGCGCCAGCAGCCAGGGACTAGCGGAAGGACTAGAGACCCAGTACTTC	CASSQGLAEGLETQYF
many	NA	TRBV11-2	TRBJ2-7	TGTGCCAGCAGCGGACCTGATGTCGATCAGTACGAGCAGTACTTC	CASSGPDVDQYEQYF
many	TRBD2	TRBV7-2	TRBJ2-5	TGTGCCAGCAGCGAAGGACTAGCGGGACGCCCCCAAGAGACCCAGTACTTC	CASSEGLAGRPQETQYF
few	TRBD1	TRBV18	TRBJ2-5	TGTGCCAGCTCAAAAGGGACAGAAGAGACCCAGTACTTC	CASSKGTEETQYF
many	TRBD2	TRBV28	TRBJ2-1	TGTGCCAGCAGTCGGACTAGCGGGAGAGTCTACAATGAGCAGTTCTTC	CASSRTSGRVYNEQFF
many	TRBD2	TRBV20-1	TRBJ2-3	TGCAGTGCTAGAGGCCACAAACTAGCGGGAGATCCAGATACGCAGTATTTT	CSARGHKLAGDPDTQYF
many	TRBD1	TRBV7-8	TRBJ2-7	TGTGCCAGCAGCAAGGACAGGGGGTACGAGCAGTACTTC	CASSKDRGYEQYF
NA	TRBD1	TRBV29-1	TRBJ2-1	TGCAGCGTTGAAGGGGGACAGGAATACTCCTACAATGAGCAGTTCTTC	CSVEGGQEYSYNEQFF
NA	NA	TRBV19	TRBJ1-5	TGTGCCAGTAGTATAATATTTCCGGGTGGCCGCAAGTTCCAGAAGCATTTT	CASSIIFPGGRKFQKHF
few	NA	TRBV12-3/TRBV12-4	TRBJ1-6	TGTGCCAGCAGTCCCGGGACAAGGCTCTCCTATAATTCACCCCTCCACTTT	CASSPGTRLSYNSPLHF
NA	NA	TRBV4-1	TRBJ1-5	TGCGCCAGCAGCCAAGTACCAAATCAGCCCCAGCATTTT	CASSQVPNQPQHF
many	NA	TRBV7-9	TRBJ2-5	TGTGCCAGCAGCTCGCTGGGGCTAGCAAAGACCCAGTACTTC	CASSSLGLAKTQYF
NA	NA	TRBV20-1	TRBJ2-1	TGCAGCACCGAGTGGAGGGAGATCTCCTACAATGAGCAGTTCTTC	CSTEWREISYNEQFF
many	NA	TRBV7-9	TRBJ2-7	TGTGCCAGCAGCGCGGTGGGGAGAGACTACGAGCAGTACTTC	CASSAVGRDYEQYF
NA	NA	TRBV28	TRBJ2-1	TGTGCCAGCAGCGGATGGCGGGATGAGCAGTTCTTC	CASSGWRDEQFF
few	TRBD2	TRBV11-3	TRBJ2-2	TGTGCCAGCACCGTTGGGGGACTAGCGAAAGACACCGGGGAGCTGTTTTTT	CASTVGGLAKDTGELFF
few	NA	TRBV9	TRBJ1-4	TGTGCCAGCAGCGTAGGTAGATGGGATAATGAAAAACTGTTTTTT	CASSVGRWDNEKLFF
NA	TRBD1	TRBV12-3/TRBV12-4	TRBJ2-7	TGTGCCAGCAGTTCCTCCGGGACAGGGGGTCGTCCCGGAGATTACGAGCAGTACTTC	CASSSSGTGGRPGDYEQYF
NA	NA	TRBV4-1	TRBJ2-2	TGCGCCAGCAGCCAAGAATGGGCCGGGGAGCTGTTTTTT	CASSQEWAGELFF